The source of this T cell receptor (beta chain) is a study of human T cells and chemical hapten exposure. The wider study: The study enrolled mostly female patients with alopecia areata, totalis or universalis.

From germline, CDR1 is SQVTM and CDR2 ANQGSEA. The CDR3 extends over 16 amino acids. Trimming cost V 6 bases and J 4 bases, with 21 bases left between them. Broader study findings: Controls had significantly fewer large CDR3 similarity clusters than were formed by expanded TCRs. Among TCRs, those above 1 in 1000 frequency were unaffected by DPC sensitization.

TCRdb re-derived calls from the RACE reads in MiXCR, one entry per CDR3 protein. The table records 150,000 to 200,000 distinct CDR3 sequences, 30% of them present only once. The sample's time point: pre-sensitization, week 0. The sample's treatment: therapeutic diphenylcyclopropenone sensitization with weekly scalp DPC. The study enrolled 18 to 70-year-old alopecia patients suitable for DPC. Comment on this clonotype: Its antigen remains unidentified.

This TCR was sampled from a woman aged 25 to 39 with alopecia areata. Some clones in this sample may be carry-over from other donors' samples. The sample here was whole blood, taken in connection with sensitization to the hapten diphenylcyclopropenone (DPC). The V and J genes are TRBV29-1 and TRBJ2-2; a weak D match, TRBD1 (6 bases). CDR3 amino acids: CSVGLGRGVSTGELFF. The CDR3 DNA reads TGCAGCGTGGGATTAGGCAGGGGCGTTTCCACCGGGGAGCTGTTTTTT.